Each of the 9 T cell receptor beta chains below was sequenced from the same sample in a study of shared T cell receptors in the human thymus. Clones were sequenced by immunoSEQ multiplex PCR, and TCRdb holds only the in-frame ones, with some missing. Of about 660,000 clones listed, 70% to 90% were seen once; the top ten hold 0.0094%. These data are also associated with another study on human thymus T cells.

Sequencing was done on a sample of thymocytes. These receptors were obtained from a boy younger than two with a congenital heart defect.

In DNA, the CDR3 is TGTGCCAGCAGCTCGGGGACAGGGCCGGGCGAGCAGTACTTC. Protein: CASSSGTGPGEQYF. The chain links TRBV7-8 to TRBJ2-7, with 9 bases matching TRBD1. The V segment lost 4 bases and the J segment 6 bases; nucleotides outside the gene matches: 7. The CDR3 has 14 amino acids. The germline V gene encodes CDR1 SGHVS and CDR2 FQNEAQ.

The chain is built from TRBV14 and TRBJ2-1, with a weak D call TRBD2 (6 bases). Germline CDR1 reads SGHDN; CDR2 reads FVKESK. Trimming pared 1 base from V and 8 bases from J, leaving 24 bases between. CDR3 length: 18 amino acids. CDR3 DNA: TGTGCCAGCAGCCAAGGACTTGTGGCAGGGAAAGCGGGCGATGAGCAGTTCTTC. It is translated as CASSQGLVAGKAGDEQFF.

V and J are TRBV9 and TRBJ2-1; TRBD2 matches at 10 bases. Trimming took 0 bases from V and 0 from J; bases not matched to a gene: 15. In germline, CDR1 is SGDLS, CDR2 YYNGEE. The CDR3 length is 21 residues. The CDR3 is CASSVAGDKREGRSSYNEQFF. The DNA for the CDR3 is TGTGCCAGCAGCGTAGCGGGGGATAAGCGGGAGGGTAGAAGCTCCTACAATGAGCAGTTCTTC.

This clone was seen more than once but under ten times. V and J are TRBV12-5 and TRBJ2-5, with TRBD1 matching over 7 bases. J gave up 2 bases and V 7 bases, and 10 bases lay outside the gene matches. Germline assignment: CDR1 LGHNT and CDR2 FRNRAP. This CDR3 region has 15 residues. The CDR3 sequence is CASALGQGDQETQYF. The CDR3 nucleotides read TGTGCTAGTGCGCTCGGTCAGGGGGATCAAGAGACCCAGTACTTC.

The chain links TRBV5-8 to TRBJ1-5; D ambiguous. V lost 1 base and J lost 5, with 10 bases in between. CDR3 length: 14 residues. Germline V gene lookup returns CDR1 SGHTS and CDR2 YDEGEE. CDR3 sequence: CASSLSGPDQPQHF. The DNA of the CDR3 is TGTGCCAGCAGCTTGTCTGGGCCCGATCAGCCCCAGCATTTT.

The chain carries TRBV5-1 and TRBJ2-1; 7 bases match TRBD2. J gave up 5 bases and V 3 bases, and 11 bases lay outside the gene matches. The CDR3 is 16 residues long. CDR1 and CDR2 (germline): SGHRS, YFSETQ. The CDR3 bases are TGCGCCAGCAGCTCCCTTCGTCTAGCGGAGAACAATGAGCAGTTCTTC. Residues: CASSSLRLAENNEQFF.

This sequence joins TRBV27 and TRBJ1-2, with D possibly matching TRBD1 (5 bases). The V end lost 4 bases, the J end lost 4 bases, and 19 bases lay between the germline ends. The germline V gene has CDR1 MNHEY and CDR2 SMNVEV (reference sequence). This CDR3 region has 16 residues. CDR3 in DNA: TGTGCCAGCAGTTACCCGGGAGGGGTAATGTCCTATGGCTACACCTTC. It encodes CASSYPGGVMSYGYTF.

The chain combines TRBV11-2 with TRBJ2-1, with D perhaps TRBD2 (6 bases). Germline values: CDR1 SGHAT, CDR2 FQNNGV. V was trimmed by 4 bases and J by 9 bases, leaving 13 bases between them. The CDR3 length is 13 residues. The CDR3, as DNA: TGTGCCAGCAGCTCAGAAGCGCGGGGTGAGCAGTTCTTC. Its translation: CASSSEARGEQFF.

The chain recombines TRBV14 with TRBJ1-5; the match to TRBD1 covers 9 bases. V lost 4 bases, J lost 2 bases, and 12 bases stayed unmatched. CDR3 size: 18 residues. Germline V CDR1 and CDR2: SGHDN, FVKESK. The CDR3 reads CASSLGTGKDRCNQPQHF. The CDR3 bases are TGTGCCAGCAGCCTCGGGACAGGGAAGGATAGGTGCAATCAGCCCCAGCATTTT.